These 8 T cell receptor beta chains were sequenced from one sample in a study of T cell repertoires in cytomegalovirus infection. In TCRdb, the reads were re-called with MiXCR into one record per CDR3 protein. The sample records some 560,000 distinct CDR3 sequences, approximately 40% being singletons. Which antigens these TCRs recognize remains unknown. The material was cultured PBMCs, obtained from culture after CMV antigen stimulation. These receptor sequences come from a human donor in good health (CMV status not recorded). Some clones in this sample may be carry-over from other donors' samples.

This clonotype has more than one count but fewer than ten. V and J are TRBV4-3 and TRBJ2-1; 8 bases align to TRBD2. V trimming: 4 bases; J trimming: 5 bases; junction bases outside the gene matches: 7. This CDR3 is built from 15 residues. Per germline, CDR1 LGHNA and CDR2 YSLEER. In DNA, the CDR3 is TGCGCCAGCAGCCTGATAGCGGGGAGGGACAATGAGCAGTTCTTC. It codes for CASSLIAGRDNEQFF.

The chain employs TRBV6-1 and TRBJ1-2, with a weak D call TRBD1 (5 bases). V dropped 0 bases and J dropped 0 bases, with 23 bases sitting between them. The CDR3 totals 20 residues. Germline CDR1 MNHNS, CDR2 SASEGT. Here the CDR3 DNA reads TGTGCCAGCAGTGAAGCAAGATGGAAAGGGACGGACCCAACTAACTATGGCTACACCTTC. Its translation: CASSEARWKGTDPTNYGYTF.

The sample holds a few counts of this clonotype. The chain has TRBV7-2 and TRBJ1-5; TRBD1 is a possible D gene (6 bases). This CDR3 has 14 residues. Germline V gene sequence: CDR1 SGHTA, CDR2 FQGNSA. Trimming removed 5 bases from V and 6 bases from J, with 14 bases in between. In DNA, the CDR3 is TGTGCCAGCAGCACCCGGGGGGGCATTCAGCCCCAGCATTTT. Translating gives CASSTRGGIQPQHF.

The rearrangement uses TRBV2 and TRBJ2-5; D gene unclear. The CDR3 is 12 amino acids. CDR1 and CDR2 (germline): SNHLY, FYNNEI. Trimming removed 6 bases from V and 2 bases from J, with 7 bases in between. CDR3 in amino acids: CASRVLQETQYF. The CDR3 coding sequence is TGTGCCAGCAGGGTCCTGCAAGAGACCCAGTACTTC.

This rearrangement joins TRBV4-1 to TRBJ1-2, with unresolved D. This CDR3 spans 14 amino acids. The germline CDR1 and CDR2 sequences are MGHRA and YSYEKL. V was clipped by 0 bases and J by 8 bases, with 13 bases between them. Here the CDR3 DNA reads TGCGCCAGCAGCCAAGAGGGGAACTCGTACGGCTACACCTTC. As protein: CASSQEGNSYGYTF.

This chain joins TRBV6-6 and TRBJ1-4; 9 bases align to TRBD1. Germline V gene sequence: CDR1 MNHNY, CDR2 SVGAGI (reference sequence). The J segment lost 5 bases and the V segment lost 6 bases, leaving 7 bases of the junction unmatched. This CDR3 has 15 residues. In nucleotides, the CDR3 is TGTGCCAGCAGCCCACGACAGGGGGGGAATGAAAAACTGTTTTTT. Translated: CASSPRQGGNEKLFF.

This clonotype was seen more than once but under ten times. The chain employs TRBV19 and TRBJ1-3; TRBD1 is a possible D gene (6 bases). The length of the CDR3 is 16 residues. CDR1 is LNHDA, CDR2 SQIVND, per germline (reference sequence). Trimming removed 7 bases from V and 0 bases from J, with 16 bases in between. The CDR3 nucleotides are TGTGCCAGTATGAGACAGGAGGGCCCCTCTGGAAACACCATATATTTT. It translates to CASMRQEGPSGNTIYF.

This sequence joins TRBV7-9 and TRBJ2-1; D not certain. Germline CDR1 SEHNR, CDR2 FQNEAQ (reference sequence). V lost 1 base to trimming and J lost 12 bases, with 13 bases between them. The CDR3 totals 13 residues. For the CDR3, the DNA is TGTGCCAGCAGCTTAGAAGGAAAACGGTGGCAGTTCTTC. This gives the protein CASSLEGKRWQFF.